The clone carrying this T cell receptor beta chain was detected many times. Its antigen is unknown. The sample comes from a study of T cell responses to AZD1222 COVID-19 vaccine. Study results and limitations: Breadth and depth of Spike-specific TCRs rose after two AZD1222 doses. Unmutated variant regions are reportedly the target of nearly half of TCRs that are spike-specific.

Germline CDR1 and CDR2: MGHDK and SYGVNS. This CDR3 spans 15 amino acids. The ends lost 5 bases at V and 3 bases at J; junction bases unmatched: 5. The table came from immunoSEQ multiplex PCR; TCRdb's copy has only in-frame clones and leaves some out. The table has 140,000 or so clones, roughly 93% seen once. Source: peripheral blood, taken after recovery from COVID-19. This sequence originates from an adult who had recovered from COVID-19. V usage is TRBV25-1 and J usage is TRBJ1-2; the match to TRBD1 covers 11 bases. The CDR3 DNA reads TGTGCCAGCAGTCCATGGGACAGGGGGGACTATGGCTACACCTTC. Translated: CASSPWDRGDYGYTF.